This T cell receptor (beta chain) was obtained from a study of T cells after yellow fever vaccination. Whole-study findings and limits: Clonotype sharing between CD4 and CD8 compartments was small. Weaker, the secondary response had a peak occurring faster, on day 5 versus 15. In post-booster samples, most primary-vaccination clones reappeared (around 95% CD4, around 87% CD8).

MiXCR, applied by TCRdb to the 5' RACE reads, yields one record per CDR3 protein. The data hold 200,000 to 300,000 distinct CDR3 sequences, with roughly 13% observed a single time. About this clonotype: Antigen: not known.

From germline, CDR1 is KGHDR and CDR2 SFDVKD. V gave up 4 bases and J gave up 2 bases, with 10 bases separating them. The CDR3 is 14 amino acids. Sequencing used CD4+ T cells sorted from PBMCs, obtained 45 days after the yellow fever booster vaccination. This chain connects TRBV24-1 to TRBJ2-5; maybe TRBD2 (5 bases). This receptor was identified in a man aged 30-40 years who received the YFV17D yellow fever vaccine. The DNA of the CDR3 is TGTGCCACCAGTGACAGAGGGCTTCAAGAGACCCAGTACTTC. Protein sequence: CATSDRGLQETQYF.